The 10 T cell receptor beta chains listed next were all sequenced from one sample in a study of T-cell memory formation after mild COVID-19. TCRdb reanalysed the 5' RACE reads using MiXCR and keeps one entry per CDR3 protein. The sample consists of under 250,000 distinct CDR3 sequences, roughly 14% of them appearing once. The sequenced material came from PBMCs or a T cell subset sorted from them (not recorded which). The receptors here all came from an adult woman who had mild COVID-19 (a few samples of this study predate the infection). Cell type and time point are not known.

V gene TRBV7-2 combines with J gene TRBJ1-1; TRBD1 is a possible D gene (6 bases). The CDR3 sequence is 14 residues long. The germline CDR1 and CDR2 sequences are SGHTA and FQGNSA. V was clipped by 1 base and J by 0 bases, with 6 bases between them. The CDR3 reads CASSLGQVNTEAFF. CDR3 nucleotides: TGTGCCAGCAGCTTAGGACAGGTGAACACTGAAGCTTTCTTT.

This clonotype came up a few times. This chain connects TRBV6-5 to TRBJ1-1, with 8 bases identical to TRBD1. Unmatched junction bases numbered 13, after V lost 7 bases and J lost 6 bases. The CDR3 length is 15 residues. Germline CDR1 reads MNHEY; CDR2 reads SVGAGI. The CDR3: CASTRTGPGKAEAFF. In DNA, the CDR3 is TGTGCCAGCACGCGGACAGGGCCGGGGAAGGCTGAAGCTTTCTTT.

This clonotype has more than one count but fewer than ten. The chain employs TRBV7-2 and TRBJ2-1; 8 nucleotides line up with TRBD2. CDR1 and CDR2 from the germline V gene are SGHTA and FQGNSA. The CDR3 runs to 14 residues. Unmatched junction bases numbered 9, after V lost 5 bases and J lost 9 bases. The CDR3 DNA reads TGTGCCAGCAGCCCTCTAGCGGGTTATGGTGAGCAGTTCTTC. This encodes CASSPLAGYGEQFF.

Only a few counts were recorded for this clonotype. The V call is TRBV3-1, the J call TRBJ2-7; no reliable D call. Germline V CDR1 and CDR2: LGHDT, YNNKEL (reference sequence). V was clipped by 1 base and J by 3 bases, with 10 bases between them. This CDR3 region has 14 residues. The CDR3: CASSQVVLRYEQYF. As DNA, the CDR3 is TGTGCCAGCAGCCAAGTTGTTCTTCGCTACGAGCAGTACTTC.

In this sample, this clonotype turned up a few times. CDR3 DNA: TGTGCCAGCAGTCCTTCCGGGGGCCCCTACAATGAGCAGTTCTTC. It yields the protein CASSPSGGPYNEQFF. The rearrangement joins TRBV12-3 or TRBV12-4 to TRBJ2-1; D may correspond to TRBD1 or TRBD2 (6 bases each). The CDR3 totals 15 residues. Trimming shortened V by 5 bases and J by 2 bases, and 13 bases separated the two germline ends.

This clonotype turned up a few times. V is TRBV5-1 and J is TRBJ2-3; no definite D call. Trimming shortened V by 4 bases and J by 0 bases, and 12 bases separated the two germline ends. This CDR3 has 15 amino acids. Germline V gene data show CDR1 as SGHRS and CDR2 as YFSETQ. CDR3 sequence (DNA): TGCGCCAGCAGCAGTAGTTTTAGGAGCACAGATACGCAGTATTTT. Protein: CASSSSFRSTDTQYF.

The V call is TRBV5-1, the J call TRBJ1-2, with 10 bases matching TRBD1. Per the germline V gene, CDR1 is SGHRS and CDR2 is YFSETQ. V gave up 0 bases and J gave up 5 bases; unmatched junction bases: 10. The CDR3 covers 17 residues. CDR3 amino acids: CASSLDPRTGGEYGYTF. The CDR3 DNA reads as TGCGCCAGCAGCTTGGATCCCCGGACAGGGGGAGAATATGGCTACACCTTC.

V and J are TRBV2 and TRBJ1-1; the D is unclear. This CDR3 spans 14 amino acids. CDR1 and CDR2 (germline): SNHLY, FYNNEI. With 6 bases removed from V and 0 bases from J, the gap between germline ends came to 11 bases. The CDR3 spells CASRLSYLNTEAFF. The CDR3 DNA is TGTGCCAGCAGACTCAGCTACCTGAACACTGAAGCTTTCTTT. Together with reference TRBV2 and TRBJ1-1, the CDR3 gives the full variable domain: EPEVTQTPSHQVTQMGQEVILRCVPISNHLYFYWYRQILGQKVEFLVSFYNNEISEKSEIFDDQFSVERPDGSNFTLKIRSTKLEDSAMYFCASRLSYLNTEAFFGQGTRLTVV.

This clonotype was seen only a few times. CDR3 protein: CASSRQGNFNEKLFF. CDR3 in DNA: TGTGCCAGCAGCCGACAGGGGAATTTTAATGAAAAACTGTTTTTT. J is TRBJ1-4 and V is TRBV2; 8 nucleotides align to TRBD1. Germline loops: CDR1 SNHLY, CDR2 FYNNEI. Trimming at V came to 6 bases and at J to 4 bases, leaving 7 bases not matched to a gene. The CDR3 loop spans 15 amino acids.

V is TRBV6-6 and J is TRBJ1-3, with D perhaps TRBD1 (5 bases). Trimming stripped 4 bases from V and 0 bases from J, with 16 bases between. Germline V gene sequence: CDR1 MNHNY, CDR2 SVGAGI (reference sequence). This CDR3 is 17 amino acids long. The chain's CDR3 is CASSSATAVFSGNTIYF. DNA of the CDR3: TGTGCCAGCAGTTCAGCGACAGCTGTCTTCTCTGGAAACACCATATATTTT.